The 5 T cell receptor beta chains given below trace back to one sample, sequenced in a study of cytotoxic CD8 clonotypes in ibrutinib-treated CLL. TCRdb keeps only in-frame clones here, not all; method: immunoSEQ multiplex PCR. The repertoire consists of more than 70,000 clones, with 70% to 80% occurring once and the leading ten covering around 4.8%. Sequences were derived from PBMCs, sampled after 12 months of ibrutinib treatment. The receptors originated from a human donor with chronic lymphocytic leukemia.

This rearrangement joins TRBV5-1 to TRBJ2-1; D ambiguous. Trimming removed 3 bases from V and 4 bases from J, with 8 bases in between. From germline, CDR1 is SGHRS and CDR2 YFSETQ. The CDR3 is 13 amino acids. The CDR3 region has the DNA TGCGCCAGCAGCTCGGATCAATACAATGAGCAGTTCTTC. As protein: CASSSDQYNEQFF.

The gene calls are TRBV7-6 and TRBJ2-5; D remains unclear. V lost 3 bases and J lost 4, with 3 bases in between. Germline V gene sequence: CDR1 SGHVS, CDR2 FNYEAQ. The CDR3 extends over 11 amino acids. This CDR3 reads CASSFGETQYF. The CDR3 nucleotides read TGTGCCAGCAGCTTCGGAGAGACCCAGTACTTC. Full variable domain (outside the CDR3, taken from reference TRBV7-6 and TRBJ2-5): GAGVSQSPRYKVTKRGQDVALRCDPISGHVSLYWYRQALGQGPEFLTYFNYEAQQDKSGLPNDRFSAERPEGSISTLTIQRTEQRDSAMYRCASSFGETQYFGPGTRLLVL.

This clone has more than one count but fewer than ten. CDR3 bases: TGCGCCAGCAGCCAAGGGGGGGCACGCACAGATACGCAGTATTTT. This gives the protein CASSQGGARTDTQYF. V is TRBV4-3 and J is TRBJ2-3, with D perhaps being TRBD1 or TRBD2 (6 bases each). Germline-derived CDR1 and CDR2 are LGHNA and YSLEER. This CDR3 comprises 15 residues. V shed 1 base and J shed 1 base, with 9 bases lying between them.

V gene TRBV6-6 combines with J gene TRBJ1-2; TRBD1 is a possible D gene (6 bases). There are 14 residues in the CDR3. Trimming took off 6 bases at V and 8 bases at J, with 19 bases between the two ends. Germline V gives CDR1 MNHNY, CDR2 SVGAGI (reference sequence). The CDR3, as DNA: TGTGCCAGCAGGCCACCCAACGGGGGGCTCGGCTACACCTTC. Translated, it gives CASRPPNGGLGYTF.

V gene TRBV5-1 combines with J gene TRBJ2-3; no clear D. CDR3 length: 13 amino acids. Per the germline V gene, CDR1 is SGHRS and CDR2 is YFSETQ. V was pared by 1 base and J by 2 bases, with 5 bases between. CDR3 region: CASSLPTTDTQYF. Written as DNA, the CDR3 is TGCGCCAGCAGCTTGCCTACCACAGATACGCAGTATTTT.